This entry lists 5 T cell receptor beta chains sequenced from one sample in a study of T cells of healthy individuals. In TCRdb, the 5' RACE reads were re-called with MiXCR into one record per CDR3 protein. The sample records about 53,000 distinct CDR3 sequences, approximately 14% being singletons. The receptors were gathered from a human donor in good health.

This clonotype turned up a few times. The chain is built from TRBV5-1 and TRBJ2-7; TRBD2 matches 7 bases. Germline V CDR1 and CDR2: SGHRS, YFSETQ. CDR3 length equals 12 residues. V lost 3 bases to trimming and J lost 5 bases; unmatched junction nucleotides: 2. CDR3: CASSSGGDEQYF. The CDR3 DNA follows: TGCGCCAGCAGCTCGGGAGGCGACGAGCAGTACTTC. The whole variable domain, remainder taken from reference TRBV5-1 and TRBJ2-7, is KAGVTQTPRYLIKTRGQQVTLSCSPISGHRSVSWYQQTPGQGLQFLFEYFSETQRNKGNFPGRFSGRQFSNSRSEMNVSTLELGDSALYLCASSSGGDEQYFGPGTRLTVT.

A few counts support this clonotype. The chain links TRBV29-1 to TRBJ2-5, with 8 bases lining up with TRBD2. This CDR3 contains 17 residues. After removal of 0 bases from V and 0 bases from J, the junction contained 9 bases not matched to a gene. Germline-derived CDR1 and CDR2 are SQVTM and ANQGSEA. The CDR3 spells CSVEEVQRGPYQETQYF. Written as DNA, the CDR3 is TGCAGCGTTGAAGAGGTTCAGCGGGGGCCGTACCAAGAGACCCAGTACTTC.

In the case of this clonotype: Its ends do not fully match the called genes, so a read error is possible. This chain uses TRBV2 with TRBJ1-4; D may be TRBD1 (5 bases). The CDR3 loop spans 15 amino acids. Germline CDR1 is SNHLY and CDR2 is FYNNEI. As DNA, the CDR3 is TGTGCCAGCAGTGCGTTCGGGACCTTAAATGAAAAACTGTTTTTC. This sequence encodes CASSAFGTLNEKLFF.

The CDR3 region is CASSSPGQGPRRNIQYF. DNA of the CDR3: TGTGCCAGCAGCTCACCGGGACAGGGACCTCGAAGAAACATTCAGTACTTC. The V call is TRBV5-4, the J call TRBJ2-4, with TRBD1 matching 9 bases. In germline, CDR1 is SGHNT, CDR2 YYREEE (reference sequence). The ends lost 3 bases at V and 6 bases at J; junction bases unmatched: 13. This CDR3 contains 17 residues.

This clonotype was found many times. The chain recombines TRBV6-1 with TRBJ2-7, with D unclear. The CDR3 has 14 amino acids. V gave up 2 bases and J gave up 0 bases, with 8 bases separating them. The germline gives CDR1 MNHNS, CDR2 SASEGT. CDR3 DNA sequence: TGTGCCAGCAGTGAACAATGGAGCTCCTACGAGCAGTACTTC. Its translation is CASSEQWSSYEQYF.